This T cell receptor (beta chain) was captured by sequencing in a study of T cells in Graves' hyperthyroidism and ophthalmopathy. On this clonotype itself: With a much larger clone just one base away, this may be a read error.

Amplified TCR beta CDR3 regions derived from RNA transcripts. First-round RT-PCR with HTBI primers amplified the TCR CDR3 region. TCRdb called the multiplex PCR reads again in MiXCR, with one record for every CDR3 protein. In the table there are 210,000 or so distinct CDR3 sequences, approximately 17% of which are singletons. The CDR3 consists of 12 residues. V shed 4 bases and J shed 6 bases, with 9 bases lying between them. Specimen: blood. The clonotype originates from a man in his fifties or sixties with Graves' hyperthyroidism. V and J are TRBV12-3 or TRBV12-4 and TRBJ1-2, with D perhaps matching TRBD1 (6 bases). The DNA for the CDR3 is TGTGCCAGCAGTTCACGGGGGCATGGCTACACCTTC. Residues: CASSSRGHGYTF.